This T cell receptor (beta chain) emerged from a study of technical replicates of blood from a handful of donors. V was pared by 4 bases and J by 10 bases, with 10 bases of the junction left unmatched. CDR1 and CDR2 (germline): SGHKS, YYEKEE (reference sequence). The CDR3 length is 14 residues. Method: immunoSEQ multiplex PCR; TCRdb's copy keeps in-frame clones and lacks some. The profile shows 67,000 or so clones, roughly 96% of them singletons. The sequence was collected from a human donor in good health. V gene TRBV5-5 combines with J gene TRBJ2-4, with TRBD2 matching 8 bases. Sequencing was done on a sample of T cells isolated from PBMCs. This CDR3 is CASSLDPGTSIQYF. CDR3 nucleotides: TGTGCCAGCAGCCTGGACCCCGGGACTAGTATTCAGTACTTC.